This T cell receptor beta chain was captured by sequencing in a study of OX40 agonist ivuxolimab in advanced cancers. As for the study in general: Patients treated during dose escalation were battling hepatocellular carcinoma, melanoma, renal cell or head and neck cancer.

Study results and limitations: At doses 0.1 to 3.0 mg/kg, CD4+ and CD8+ clones expanded.

In the case of this clone: The antigen is undetermined.

Data came from immunoSEQ multiplex PCR; TCRdb stores just in-frame clones and leaves some out. The sample records some 30,000 clones, approximately 80% being singletons. The source is an adult with an advanced solid tumor such as melanoma, head and neck, liver or kidney cancer. Sequences were derived from CD4+ or CD8+ T cells sorted from blood, sampled in a trial of the OX40 agonist ivuxolimab.

CDR3 nucleotide sequence: TGTGCCAGCAGTTTTCAACTTCATAGCGGGGATGGCTACGAGCAGTACTTC. Residues: CASSFQLHSGDGYEQYF. This sequence joins TRBV27 and TRBJ2-7, with 8 bases fitting TRBD2. From germline, CDR1 is MNHEY and CDR2 SMNVEV (reference sequence). V shed 3 bases, J shed 3 bases, and the junction held 13 bases outside the gene matches. The CDR3 has 17 amino acids.